These 32 T cell receptor beta chains share one sample of origin, sequenced in a study of naive and memory T cell subsets (dated by TCRdb to 2015 to 2018). Library construction relied on 5' RACE. TCRdb records Illumina MiSeq as the sequencer. TCR RNA was reverse transcribed with SuperScript IV using alpha and beta constant region primers for the blood and skin samples. TCRdb itself trimmed the public reads at Q25 with fastp, ran MiXCR and retained productive beta chains. Identical CDR3 proteins give one entry, which carries the most common genes and DNA. In all, the sample holds over 20,000 distinct CDR3 sequences, and under 25% of those were seen once. The ten largest clones represent 1.8% of the sample. For whole blood analysis, 2.5 ml of peripheral blood was drawn from adult healthy volunteers into Tempus tubes, and RNA was extracted according to the manufacturer's instructions. All receptors derive from a female donor in good health.

In this sample, this clonotype turned up a few times. This chain joins TRBV29-1 and TRBJ2-2; 7 bases match TRBD1. This CDR3 region has 13 residues. Germline CDR1 reads SQVTM; CDR2 reads ANQGSEA. The trim removed 7 bases at V and 2 bases at J, leaving 4 bases unmatched. The CDR3 nucleotides read TGCAGCGCCGGGACAGCAAACACCGGGGAGCTGTTTTTT. Translating it yields CSAGTANTGELFF.

The rearrangement joins TRBV20-1 to TRBJ1-2, with D unclear. This CDR3 is built from 12 residues. The germline gives CDR1 DFQATT, CDR2 SNEGSKA (reference sequence). V lost 3 bases, J lost 3 bases, and 8 bases lay in between. DNA of the CDR3: TGCAGTGCTAGGAACACGGACTATGGCTACACCTTC. Translated, it gives CSARNTDYGYTF.

This clonotype was recorded a few times. V and J are TRBV12-3 or TRBV12-4 and TRBJ2-7; D gene unclear. Deletions cut 2 bases from V and 0 bases from J, with 8 bases between. The CDR3 covers 14 residues. CDR3 in amino acids: CASSLTLSSYEQYF. The CDR3 coding sequence is TGTGCCAGCAGTTTAACCTTGTCCTCCTACGAGCAGTACTTC.

The sample holds a few counts of this clonotype. The genes are TRBV25-1 and TRBJ2-5; 7 bases match TRBD2. The ends lost 8 bases at V and 2 bases at J; junction bases unmatched: 5. The germline V gene has CDR1 MGHDK and CDR2 SYGVNS. CDR3 length: 13 amino acids. The DNA of the CDR3 is TGTGCCAGCCTCCAGGGAGGGCAAGAGACCCAGTACTTC. Protein: CASLQGGQETQYF.

The gene calls are TRBV20-1 and TRBJ1-4, with a possible D match to TRBD1 (5 bases). The CDR3 is 13 residues long. The ends were cut back, 3 bases at V and 1 base at J, with 6 bases in the middle. The germline CDR1 and CDR2 sequences are DFQATT and SNEGSKA (reference sequence). The chain's CDR3 is CSARRGTNEKLFF. The CDR3 DNA follows: TGCAGTGCTAGGAGGGGAACTAATGAAAAACTGTTTTTT.

This clonotype was seen at least ten times. V gene TRBV27 combines with J gene TRBJ2-7; D gene unclear. Germline CDR1 MNHEY, CDR2 SMNVEV (reference sequence). This CDR3 contains 11 residues. The V gene lost 6 bases and the J gene lost 6 bases, with 9 bases spanning the gap. DNA for the CDR3: TGTGCCAGCAGACGATTTCGCGAGCAGTACTTC. Amino acids: CASRRFREQYF.

This clonotype was observed at least ten times. V is TRBV7-2 and J is TRBJ2-7; the D is unclear. Between the trimmed V and J ends, which lost 5 bases and 3 bases, there was a span of 11 bases. The CDR3 sequence is 13 residues long. CDR1 SGHTA and CDR2 FQGNSA come from the germline V gene. The CDR3 bases are TGTGCCAGCAGCAACCCTCCAATCTACGAGCAGTACTTC. Protein sequence: CASSNPPIYEQYF. Complete variable domain (other parts from reference TRBV7-2 and TRBJ2-7): GAGVSQSPSNKVTEKGKDVELRCDPISGHTALYWYRQSLGQGLEFLIYFQGNSAPDKSGLPSDRFSAERTGGSVSTLTIQRTQQEDSAVYLCASSNPPIYEQYFGPGTRLTVT.

This clonotype was observed a few times. This chain links TRBV20-1 with TRBJ2-7; D perhaps matches TRBD2 (6 bases). Germline CDR1 DFQATT, CDR2 SNEGSKA (reference sequence). The CDR3 is 11 amino acids. Between the trimmed V and J ends, which lost 3 bases and 6 bases, there was a span of 9 bases. The CDR3 nucleotides read TGCAGTGCTAGGGGGGGTGCCGAGCAGTACTTC. Translating it yields CSARGGAEQYF.

The chain couples TRBV6-6 to TRBJ1-6; the D gene is possibly TRBD1 (5 bases). Between the trimmed V and J ends, which lost 2 bases and 11 bases, there was a span of 7 bases. This CDR3 region has 12 residues. The germline V gene has CDR1 MNHNY and CDR2 SVGAGI (reference sequence). CDR3 sequence: CASSYPGTPLHF. CDR3 bases: TGTGCCAGCAGTTACCCAGGGACACCCCTCCACTTT.

This clonotype was seen many times. The chain uses TRBV30 and TRBJ2-2; D gene unclear. CDR3 size: 11 residues. The V end was cut by 3 bases, the J end by 6 bases, with 5 bases between. CDR1 and CDR2 (germline): GTSNPN, SVGIG (reference sequence). The CDR3 coding sequence is TGTGCCTGGAGCGTATCCGGGGAGCTGTTTTTT. Its protein product is CAWSVSGELFF. Drawing the rest from reference TRBV30 and TRBJ2-2, the complete variable domain is SQTIHQWPATLVQPVGSPLSLECTVEGTSNPNLYWYRQAAGRGLQLLFYSVGIGQISSEVPQNLSASRPQDRQFILSSKKLLLSDSGFYLCAWSVSGELFFGEGSRLTVL.

This clonotype is medium-sized by share. The chain couples TRBV27 to TRBJ1-6; 9 nucleotides align to TRBD1. This CDR3 comprises 16 residues. Per the germline V gene, CDR1 is MNHEY and CDR2 is SMNVEV (reference sequence). J lost 9 bases, V lost 5 bases, and 11 bases had no gene match. The CDR3 nucleotides read TGTGCCAGCAGTCCGGCACGGGACAGGGACCGTTCACCCCTCCACTTT. It yields the protein CASSPARDRDRSPLHF.

This clonotype was recorded at least ten times. V usage is TRBV19 and J usage is TRBJ1-1; D not certain. This CDR3 contains 13 residues. Germline V CDR1 and CDR2: LNHDA, SQIVND (reference sequence). The V end was cut by 3 bases, the J end by 1 base, with 6 bases between. For the CDR3, the DNA is TGTGCCAGTAGTATTAAGCGGAACACTGAAGCTTTCTTT. It translates to CASSIKRNTEAFF.

Within the sample, this clonotype is medium-sized (0.01 to 0.1%). V usage is TRBV20-1 and J usage is TRBJ2-2; TRBD1 matches at 8 bases. Germline values: CDR1 DFQATT, CDR2 SNEGSKA (reference sequence). This CDR3 comprises 16 residues. The V segment lost 4 bases and the J segment 6 bases; nucleotides outside the gene matches: 13. CDR3 loop: CSAIVSQGAHSGELFF. The CDR3 nucleotides read TGCAGTGCTATTGTCTCGCAGGGGGCGCATTCCGGGGAGCTGTTTTTT.

At least ten counts were recorded for this clonotype. V gene TRBV7-6 combines with J gene TRBJ2-7; 12 bases are shared with TRBD2. This CDR3 spans 16 amino acids. Trimming at V came to 1 base and at J to 2 bases, leaving 3 bases not matched to a gene. The germline gives CDR1 SGHVS, CDR2 FNYEAQ. CDR3 amino acids: CASSLGTSGTAYEQYF. The CDR3 region has the DNA TGTGCCAGCAGCTTAGGGACTAGCGGGACCGCCTACGAGCAGTACTTC.

The rearrangement links TRBV6-2 or TRBV6-3 to TRBJ2-7; the match to TRBD2 covers 12 bases. The V gene's germline CDR1 is MNHEY and CDR2 SVGEGT. V lost 5 bases, J lost 2 bases, and 1 base stayed unmatched. The CDR3 consists of 14 residues. The CDR3 bases are TGTGCCAGCAGTCTAGCGGGAGGGACCTACGAGCAGTACTTC. Translating gives CASSLAGGTYEQYF.

Only a few counts were recorded for this clonotype. V usage is TRBV20-1 and J usage is TRBJ1-4; the match to TRBD1 covers 7 bases. The ends lost 5 bases at V and 7 bases at J; junction bases unmatched: 7. Germline CDR1 reads DFQATT; CDR2 reads SNEGSKA (reference sequence). This CDR3 is 13 amino acids long. CDR3 DNA sequence: TGCAGTGCTCACCCAGGGGGTACTGAAAAACTGTTTTTT. Its translation: CSAHPGGTEKLFF.

In this sample, this clonotype turned up a few times. The chain recombines TRBV6-1 with TRBJ2-5; 13 nucleotides match TRBD2. V shed 5 bases, J shed 5 bases, and the junction held 2 bases outside the gene matches. Germline CDR1 is MNHNS and CDR2 is SASEGT. The CDR3 length is 14 residues. The CDR3 sequence: CASSKLAGGETQYF. CDR3 coding DNA: TGTGCCAGCAGTAAACTAGCGGGAGGGGAGACCCAGTACTTC.

This chain links TRBV20-1 with TRBJ2-5, with D perhaps matching TRBD1 (6 bases). The CDR3 totals 13 residues. Germline V gives CDR1 DFQATT, CDR2 SNEGSKA (reference sequence). V shed 6 bases and J shed 0 bases, with 11 bases lying between them. The CDR3 DNA sequence: TGCAGTGCCGAATACAGGGACCAAGAGACCCAGTACTTC. It yields the protein CSAEYRDQETQYF.

This clonotype showed up just a few times. The J gene is TRBJ2-1, the V gene TRBV6-5; 11 positions agree with TRBD2. The CDR3 consists of 17 residues. Germline assignment: CDR1 MNHEY and CDR2 SVGAGI. V shed 0 bases and J 5 bases; nucleotides not matched to a gene: 6. CDR3 loop: CASSYSVGTSGNNEQFF. The CDR3 region has the DNA TGTGCCAGCAGTTACTCAGTAGGGACTAGCGGAAACAATGAGCAGTTCTTC.

This clonotype was seen many times. The chain employs TRBV5-1 and TRBJ2-1, with 11 bases identical to TRBD2. Germline assignment: CDR1 SGHRS and CDR2 YFSETQ. V gave up 0 bases and J gave up 6 bases; unmatched junction bases: 2. The CDR3 sequence is 15 residues long. This CDR3 reads CASSLVAGGPNEQFF. Written as DNA, the CDR3 is TGCGCCAGCAGCTTGGTAGCGGGGGGGCCCAATGAGCAGTTCTTC.

This rearrangement joins TRBV6-1 to TRBJ2-5, with 8 bases aligning to TRBD2. Trimming took 10 bases from V and 4 from J; bases not matched to a gene: 17. The germline gives CDR1 MNHNS, CDR2 SASEGT. This CDR3 contains 16 residues. In DNA, the CDR3 is TGTGCCACTCAGGTCCGGGAGGGGGAGGGTGCAGAGACCCAGTACTTC. Protein: CATQVREGEGAETQYF.

In its sample, this clonotype is medium-sized. The chain uses TRBV7-2 and TRBJ2-7; D possibly uses TRBD1 or TRBD2 (5 bases each). V lost 4 bases and J 2 bases, leaving 12 bases between the germline ends. Germline CDR1 and CDR2: SGHTA and FQGNSA. This CDR3 has 14 amino acids. DNA of the CDR3: TGTGCCAGCAGCTATCTCCGGGACGCCTACGAGCAGTACTTC. Translation gives CASSYLRDAYEQYF. Supplemented by reference TRBV7-2 and TRBJ2-7, the full variable domain reads GAGVSQSPSNKVTEKGKDVELRCDPISGHTALYWYRQSLGQGLEFLIYFQGNSAPDKSGLPSDRFSAERTGGSVSTLTIQRTQQEDSAVYLCASSYLRDAYEQYFGPGTRLTVT.

This chain connects TRBV20-1 to TRBJ2-3; 8 bases line up with TRBD2. Germline V gene sequence: CDR1 DFQATT, CDR2 SNEGSKA (reference sequence). This CDR3 region has 16 residues. J lost 5 bases, V lost 4 bases, and 14 bases had no gene match. DNA of the CDR3: TGCAGTGCTACTACTCTGTTCGGGGGGGCTAAAGATACGCAGTATTTT. Translation gives CSATTLFGGAKDTQYF.

This sequence joins TRBV20-1 and TRBJ1-3; D gene uncertain. Trimming pared 2 bases from V and 0 bases from J, leaving 5 bases between. The CDR3 contains 13 residues. From germline, CDR1 is DFQATT and CDR2 SNEGSKA (reference sequence). CDR3 sequence: CSARRDSGNTIYF. CDR3 DNA: TGCAGTGCTAGACGGGACTCTGGAAACACCATATATTTT.

There are a few counts of this clonotype. The chain carries TRBV29-1 and TRBJ1-1, with TRBD1 as a possible D gene (5 bases). CDR1 is SQVTM and CDR2 is ANQGSEA in the germline V gene. Trimming cost V 1 base and J 4 bases, with 10 bases left between them. The CDR3 length is 13 residues. CDR3 loop: CSVEAGGGTEAFF. The CDR3 coding sequence is TGCAGCGTTGAAGCTGGGGGGGGCACTGAAGCTTTCTTT. Combining the CDR3 with reference TRBV29-1 and TRBJ1-1 gives the whole variable domain SAVISQKPSRDICQRGTSLTIQCQVDSQVTMMFWYRQQPGQSLTLIATANQGSEATYESGFVIDKFPISRPNLTFSTLTVSNMSPEDSSIYLCSVEAGGGTEAFFGQGTRLTVV.

This chain links TRBV29-1 with TRBJ1-1; D is possibly TRBD1 (5 bases). Germline values: CDR1 SQVTM, CDR2 ANQGSEA. The CDR3 is made up of 13 amino acids. V lost 3 bases to trimming and J lost 1 base, with 9 bases between them. CDR3 region: CSVEAQGNTEAFF. CDR3 nucleotide sequence: TGCAGCGTTGAGGCCCAGGGGAACACTGAAGCTTTCTTT.

V gene TRBV29-1 combines with J gene TRBJ2-2, with no clear D. V was pared by 3 bases and J by 1 base, with 6 bases between. CDR1 SQVTM and CDR2 ANQGSEA come from the germline V gene. The CDR3 sequence is 13 residues long. This chain's CDR3 is CSVETENTGELFF. The CDR3 nucleotides read TGCAGCGTTGAGACGGAGAACACCGGGGAGCTGTTTTTT.

The chain uses TRBV20-1 and TRBJ2-1; 10 bases map to TRBD2. The V gene end was trimmed by 5 bases and the J gene end by 5 bases; junction bases not matched to a gene: 9. The CDR3 has 15 amino acids. Germline assignment: CDR1 DFQATT and CDR2 SNEGSKA (reference sequence). The CDR3: CSAASSGRVHNEQFF. In DNA, the CDR3 is TGCAGTGCTGCTAGCAGCGGGAGGGTTCACAATGAGCAGTTCTTC.

The sample holds a few counts of this clonotype. The gene calls are TRBV29-1 and TRBJ2-7; no definite D call. CDR3 length: 12 amino acids. Germline lookup yields CDR1 SQVTM and CDR2 ANQGSEA. V lost 6 bases, J lost 7 bases, and 16 bases lay in between. The CDR3 DNA sequence: TGCAGCGTGGACCTAAATGTGGGGGAGCAGTACTTC. It is translated as CSVDLNVGEQYF.

This clonotype was found a few times. The V and J genes are TRBV20-1 and TRBJ2-7, with unresolved D. With 4 bases removed from V and 2 bases from J, the gap between germline ends came to 12 bases. CDR1 DFQATT and CDR2 SNEGSKA come from the germline V gene (reference sequence). The CDR3 extends over 13 amino acids. CDR3 DNA sequence: TGCAGTGCTACGGGCCTTGGCACCTACGAGCAGTACTTC. It specifies CSATGLGTYEQYF.

V gene TRBV20-1 combines with J gene TRBJ1-1; D is undetermined. The CDR3 sequence is 11 residues long. Germline V gives CDR1 DFQATT, CDR2 SNEGSKA (reference sequence). Trimming removed 1 base from V and 0 bases from J, with 0 bases in between. This CDR3 reads CSARVNTEAFF. For the CDR3, the DNA is TGCAGTGCTAGAGTGAACACTGAAGCTTTCTTT.

This clonotype was found many times. This CDR3 reads CSVDRGLGETQYF. CDR3 coding DNA: TGCAGCGTTGACAGGGGGCTGGGAGAGACCCAGTACTTC. The rearrangement links TRBV29-1 to TRBJ2-5; 8 nucleotides match TRBD1. The CDR3 has 13 residues. Unmatched junction bases numbered 4, after V lost 3 bases and J lost 4 bases. The germline V gene encodes CDR1 SQVTM and CDR2 ANQGSEA.